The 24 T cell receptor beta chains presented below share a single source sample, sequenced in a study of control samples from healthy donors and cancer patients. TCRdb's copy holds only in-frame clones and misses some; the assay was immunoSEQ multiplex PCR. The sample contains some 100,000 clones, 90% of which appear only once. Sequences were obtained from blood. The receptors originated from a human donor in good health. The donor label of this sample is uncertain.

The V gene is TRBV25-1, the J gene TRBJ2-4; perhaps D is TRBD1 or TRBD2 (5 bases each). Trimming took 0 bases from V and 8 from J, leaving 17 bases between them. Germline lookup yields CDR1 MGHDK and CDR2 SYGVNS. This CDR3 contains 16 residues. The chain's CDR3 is CASSEYKSGRKDIQYF. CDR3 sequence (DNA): TGTGCCAGCAGTGAATATAAATCGGGGCGAAAGGACATTCAGTACTTC.

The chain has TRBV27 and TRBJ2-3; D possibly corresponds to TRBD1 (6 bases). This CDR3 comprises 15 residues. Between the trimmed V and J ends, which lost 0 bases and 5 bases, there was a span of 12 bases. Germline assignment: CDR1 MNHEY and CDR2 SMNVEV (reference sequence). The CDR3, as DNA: TGTGCCAGCAGTTTATCGGGCAGGGGAATAGATACGCAGTATTTT. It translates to CASSLSGRGIDTQYF.

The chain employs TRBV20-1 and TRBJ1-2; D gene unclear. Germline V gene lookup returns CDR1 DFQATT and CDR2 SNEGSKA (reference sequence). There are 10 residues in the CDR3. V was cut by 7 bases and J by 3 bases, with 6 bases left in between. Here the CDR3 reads CSVFDYGYTF. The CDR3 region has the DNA TGCAGTGTATTCGACTATGGCTACACCTTC.

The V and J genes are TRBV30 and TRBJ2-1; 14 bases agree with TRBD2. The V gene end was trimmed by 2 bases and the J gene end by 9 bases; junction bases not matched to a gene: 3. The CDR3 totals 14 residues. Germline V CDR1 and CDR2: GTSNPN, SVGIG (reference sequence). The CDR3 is CAWSPGLAGVEQFF. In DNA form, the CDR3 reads TGTGCCTGGAGTCCGGGACTAGCGGGGGTTGAGCAGTTCTTC.

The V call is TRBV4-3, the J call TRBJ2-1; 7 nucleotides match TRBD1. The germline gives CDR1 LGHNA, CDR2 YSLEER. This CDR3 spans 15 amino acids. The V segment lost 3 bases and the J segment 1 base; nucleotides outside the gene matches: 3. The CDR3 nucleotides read TGCGCCAGCAGCCAGGACAGGAATTCCTACAATGAGCAGTTCTTC. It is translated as CASSQDRNSYNEQFF.

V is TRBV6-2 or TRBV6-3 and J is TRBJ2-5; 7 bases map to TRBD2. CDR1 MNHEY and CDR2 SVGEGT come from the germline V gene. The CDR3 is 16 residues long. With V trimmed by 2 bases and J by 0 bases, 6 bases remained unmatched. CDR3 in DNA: TGTGCCAGCAGTTACAAAAGCGGGGAAAACCAAGAGACCCAGTACTTC. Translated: CASSYKSGENQETQYF.

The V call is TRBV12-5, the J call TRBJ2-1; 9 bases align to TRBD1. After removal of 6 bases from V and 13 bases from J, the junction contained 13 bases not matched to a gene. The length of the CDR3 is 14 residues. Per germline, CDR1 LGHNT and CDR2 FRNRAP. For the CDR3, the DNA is TGTGCTAGTGGGCCGGACAGGGGAGGCCAAACCCAGTTCTTC. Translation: CASGPDRGGQTQFF.

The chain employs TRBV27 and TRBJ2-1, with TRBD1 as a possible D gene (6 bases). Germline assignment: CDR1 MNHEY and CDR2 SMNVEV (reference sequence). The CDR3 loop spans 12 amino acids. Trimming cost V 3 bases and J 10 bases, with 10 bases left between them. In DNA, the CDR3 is TGTGCCAGCAGTTTCACCGGGACAGAGCAGTTCTTC. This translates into CASSFTGTEQFF.

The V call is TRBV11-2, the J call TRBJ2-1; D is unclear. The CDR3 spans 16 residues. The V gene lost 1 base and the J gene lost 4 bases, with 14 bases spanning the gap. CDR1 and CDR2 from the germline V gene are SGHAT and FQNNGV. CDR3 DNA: TGTGCCAGCAGCTTAGGAGGCCGAAGCCCTTACAATGAGCAGTTCTTC. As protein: CASSLGGRSPYNEQFF.

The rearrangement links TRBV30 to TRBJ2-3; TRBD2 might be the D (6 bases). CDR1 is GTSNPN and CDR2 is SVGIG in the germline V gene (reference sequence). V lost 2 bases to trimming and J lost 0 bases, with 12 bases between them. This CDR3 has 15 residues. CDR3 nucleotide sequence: TGTGCCTGGAGTTATTACGGGGGAAGCACAGATACGCAGTATTTT. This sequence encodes CAWSYYGGSTDTQYF.

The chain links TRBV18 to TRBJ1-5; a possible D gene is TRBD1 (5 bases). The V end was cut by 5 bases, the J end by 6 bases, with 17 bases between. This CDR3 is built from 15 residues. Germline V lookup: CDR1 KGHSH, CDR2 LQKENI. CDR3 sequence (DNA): TGTGCCAGCTCATGGGGAGGGAGGGACCTTCAGCCCCAGCATTTT. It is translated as CASSWGGRDLQPQHF.

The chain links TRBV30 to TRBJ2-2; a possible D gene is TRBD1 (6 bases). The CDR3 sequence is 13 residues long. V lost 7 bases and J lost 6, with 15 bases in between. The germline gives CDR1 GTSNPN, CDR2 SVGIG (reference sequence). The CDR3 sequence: CALTNREPGELFF. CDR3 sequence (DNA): TGTGCCTTGACAAACAGGGAGCCCGGGGAGCTGTTTTTT.

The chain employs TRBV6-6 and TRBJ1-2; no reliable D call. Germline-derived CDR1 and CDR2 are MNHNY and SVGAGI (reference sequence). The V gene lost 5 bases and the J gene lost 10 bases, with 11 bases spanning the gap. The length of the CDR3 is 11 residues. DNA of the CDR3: TGTGCCAGCAGTAGTATTATAGTCTACACCTTC. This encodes CASSSIIVYTF.

The CDR3 spells CASSYARIQETQYF. CDR3 coding DNA: TGTGCCAGCAGTTATGCTCGGATCCAAGAGACCCAGTACTTC. J is TRBJ2-5 and V is TRBV6-5; no reliable D call. Trimming removed 3 bases from V and 1 base from J, with 9 bases in between. Germline CDR1 is MNHEY and CDR2 is SVGAGI. CDR3 length: 14 residues.

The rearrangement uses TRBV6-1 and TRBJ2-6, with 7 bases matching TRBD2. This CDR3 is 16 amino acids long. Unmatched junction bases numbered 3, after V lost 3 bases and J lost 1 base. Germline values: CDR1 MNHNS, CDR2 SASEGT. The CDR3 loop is CASSDGAGSGANVLTF. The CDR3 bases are TGTGCCAGCAGTGACGGAGCGGGGTCTGGGGCCAACGTCCTGACTTTC.

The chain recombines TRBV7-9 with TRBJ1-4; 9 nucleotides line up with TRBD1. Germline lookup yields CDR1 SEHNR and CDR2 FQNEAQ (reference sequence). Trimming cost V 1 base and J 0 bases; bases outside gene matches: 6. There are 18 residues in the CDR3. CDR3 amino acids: CASSLGRDRDATNEKLFF. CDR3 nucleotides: TGTGCCAGCAGCTTAGGCCGGGACAGGGACGCAACTAATGAAAAACTGTTTTTT. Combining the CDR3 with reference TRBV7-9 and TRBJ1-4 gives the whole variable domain DTGVSQNPRHKITKRGQNVTFRCDPISEHNRLYWYRQTLGQGPEFLTYFQNEAQLEKSRLLSDRFSAERPKGSFSTLEIQRTEQGDSAMYLCASSLGRDRDATNEKLFFGSGTQLSVL.

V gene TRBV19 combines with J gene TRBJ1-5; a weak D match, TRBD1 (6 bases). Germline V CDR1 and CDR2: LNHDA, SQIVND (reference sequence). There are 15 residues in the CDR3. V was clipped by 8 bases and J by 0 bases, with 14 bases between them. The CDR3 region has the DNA TGTGCCAGTGGAGACGGACAGACTAGCAATCAGCCCCAGCATTTT. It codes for CASGDGQTSNQPQHF.

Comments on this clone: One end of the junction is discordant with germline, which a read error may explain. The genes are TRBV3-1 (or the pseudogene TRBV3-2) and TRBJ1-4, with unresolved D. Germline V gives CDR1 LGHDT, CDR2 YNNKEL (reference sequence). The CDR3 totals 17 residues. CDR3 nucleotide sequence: TGTGCCAGCAGCCAAGTGCCCTTTCGGGGTTCCAATGAGAAACTGTTTTTT. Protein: CASSQVPFRGSNEKLFF.

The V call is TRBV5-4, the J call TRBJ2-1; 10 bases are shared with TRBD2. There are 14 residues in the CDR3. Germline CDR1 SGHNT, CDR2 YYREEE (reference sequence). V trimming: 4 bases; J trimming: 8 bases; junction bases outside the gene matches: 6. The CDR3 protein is CASSLAGALDEQFF. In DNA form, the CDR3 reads TGTGCCAGCAGCCTAGCGGGGGCCCTTGATGAGCAGTTCTTC.

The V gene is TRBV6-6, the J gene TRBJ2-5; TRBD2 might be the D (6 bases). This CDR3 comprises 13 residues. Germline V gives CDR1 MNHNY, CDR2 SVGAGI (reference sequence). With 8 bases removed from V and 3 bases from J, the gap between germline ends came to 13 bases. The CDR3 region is CASVSSGEETQYF. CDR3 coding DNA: TGTGCCAGCGTTAGTAGCGGAGAAGAGACCCAGTACTTC.

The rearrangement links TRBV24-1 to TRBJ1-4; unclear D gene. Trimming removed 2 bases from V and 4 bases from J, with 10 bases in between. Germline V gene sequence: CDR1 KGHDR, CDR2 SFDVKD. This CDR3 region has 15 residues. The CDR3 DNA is TGTGCCACCAGTGATTCGACGGACTTTAATGAAAAACTGTTTTTT. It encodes CATSDSTDFNEKLFF.

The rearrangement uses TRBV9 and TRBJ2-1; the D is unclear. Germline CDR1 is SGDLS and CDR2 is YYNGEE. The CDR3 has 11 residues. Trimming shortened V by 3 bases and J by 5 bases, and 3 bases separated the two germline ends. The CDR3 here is CASSDHNEQFF. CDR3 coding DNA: TGTGCCAGCAGCGATCACAATGAGCAGTTCTTC. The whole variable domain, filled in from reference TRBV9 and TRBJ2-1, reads DSGVTQTPKHLITATGQRVTLRCSPRSGDLSVYWYQQSLDQGLQFLIQYYNGEERAKGNILERFSAQQFPDLHSELNLSSLELGDSALYFCASSDHNEQFFGPGTRLTVL.

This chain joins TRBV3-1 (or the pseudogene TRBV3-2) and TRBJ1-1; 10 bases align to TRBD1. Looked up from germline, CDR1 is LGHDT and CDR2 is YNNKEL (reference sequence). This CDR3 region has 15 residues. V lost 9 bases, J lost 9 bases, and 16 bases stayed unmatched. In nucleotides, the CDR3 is TGTGCCAGTTCGACAGGGGGCCAAGATTTACCGAAAGCTTTCTTT. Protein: CASSTGGQDLPKAFF.

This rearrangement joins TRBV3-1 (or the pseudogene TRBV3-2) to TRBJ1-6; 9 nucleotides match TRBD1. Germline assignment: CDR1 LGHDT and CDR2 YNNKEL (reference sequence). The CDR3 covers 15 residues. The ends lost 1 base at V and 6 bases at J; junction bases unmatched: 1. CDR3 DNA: TGTGCCAGCAGCCAAGCGGACAGGGGTAATTCACCCCTCCACTTT. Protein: CASSQADRGNSPLHF.